This T cell receptor (beta chain) was captured in a study of blood T cells in healthy people across ages. This clonotype has a handful of counts. Mismatch with germline at one junction end may stem from a read error. PCR was performed a second time for about 7 to 11 cycles using a sample-barcoded 5' primer and a J-beta primer mix. TCRdb used MiXCR to reprocess the 5' RACE reads, holding one entry per CDR3 protein. The sample lists roughly 800,000 distinct CDR3 sequences, roughly 24% occurring once. CDR1 is ENHRY and CDR2 is SYGVKD in the germline V gene. The CDR3 runs to 15 residues. Separately, the same data were catalogued under a study of T cells of mothers and their children. As that report states: Related mother-child pairs showed slightly higher but non-significant overlap than unrelated pairs.

V gene TRBV10-3 combines with J gene TRBJ2-5; 7 bases align to TRBD2. This sequence was found in a boy younger than 18 in good health. Sequencing input: blood. CDR3 DNA sequence: TGTGCCATCAGTGAAGCTAGCGGAATACAAGCGACCCAGTACTTC. Its protein product is CAISEASGIQATQYF.